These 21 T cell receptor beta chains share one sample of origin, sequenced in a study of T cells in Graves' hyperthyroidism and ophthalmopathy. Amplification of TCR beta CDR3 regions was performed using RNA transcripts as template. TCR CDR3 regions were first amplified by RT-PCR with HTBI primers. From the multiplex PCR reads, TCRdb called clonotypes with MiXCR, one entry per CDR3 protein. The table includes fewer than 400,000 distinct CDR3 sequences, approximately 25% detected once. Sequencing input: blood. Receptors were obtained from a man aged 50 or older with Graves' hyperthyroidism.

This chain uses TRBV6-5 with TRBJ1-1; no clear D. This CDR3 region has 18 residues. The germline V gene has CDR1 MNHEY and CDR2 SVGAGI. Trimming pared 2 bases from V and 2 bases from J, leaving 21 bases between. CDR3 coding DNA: TGTGCCAGCAGTTACGCAAGAATTGGTGGGAGGGTTAACACTGAAGCTTTCTTT. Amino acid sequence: CASSYARIGGRVNTEAFF.

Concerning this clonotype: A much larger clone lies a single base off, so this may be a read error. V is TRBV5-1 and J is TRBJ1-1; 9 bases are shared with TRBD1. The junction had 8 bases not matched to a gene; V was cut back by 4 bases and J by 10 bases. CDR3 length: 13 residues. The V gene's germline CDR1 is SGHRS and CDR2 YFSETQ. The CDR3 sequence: CASSPGQGPGAFF. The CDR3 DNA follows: TGCGCCAGCAGCCCTGGACAGGGGCCTGGAGCTTTCTTT.

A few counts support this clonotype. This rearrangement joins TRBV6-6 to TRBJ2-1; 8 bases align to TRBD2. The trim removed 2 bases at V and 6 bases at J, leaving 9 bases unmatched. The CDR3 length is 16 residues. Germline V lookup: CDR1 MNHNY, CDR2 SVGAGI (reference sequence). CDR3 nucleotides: TGTGCCAGCAGTTACACCCTAATAGCGGGACGCAATGAGCAGTTCTTC. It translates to CASSYTLIAGRNEQFF.

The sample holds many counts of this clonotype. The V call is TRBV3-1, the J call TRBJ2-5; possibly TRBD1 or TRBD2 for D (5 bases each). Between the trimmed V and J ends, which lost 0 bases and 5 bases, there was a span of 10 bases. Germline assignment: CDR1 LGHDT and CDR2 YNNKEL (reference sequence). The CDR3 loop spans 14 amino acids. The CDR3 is CASSQDRGTETQYF. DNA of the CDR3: TGTGCCAGCAGCCAAGATCGAGGGACGGAGACCCAGTACTTC.

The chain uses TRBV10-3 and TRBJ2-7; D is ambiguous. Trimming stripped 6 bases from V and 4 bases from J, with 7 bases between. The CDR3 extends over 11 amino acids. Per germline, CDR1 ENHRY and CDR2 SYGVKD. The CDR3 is CAISGAYEQYF. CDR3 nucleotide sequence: TGTGCCATCAGCGGAGCATACGAGCAGTACTTC.

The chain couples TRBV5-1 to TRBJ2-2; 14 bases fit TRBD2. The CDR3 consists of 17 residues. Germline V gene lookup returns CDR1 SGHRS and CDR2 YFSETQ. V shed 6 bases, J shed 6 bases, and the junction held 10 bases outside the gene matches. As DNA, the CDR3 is TGCGCCAGCAAAATCCAGGGACTAGCGGGAGCCCCCGGGGAGCTGTTTTTT. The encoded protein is CASKIQGLAGAPGELFF.

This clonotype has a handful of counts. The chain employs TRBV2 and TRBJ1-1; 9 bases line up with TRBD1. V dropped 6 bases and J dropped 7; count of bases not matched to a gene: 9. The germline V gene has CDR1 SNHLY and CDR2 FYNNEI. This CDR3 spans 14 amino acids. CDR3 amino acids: CASRSSTGGREAFF. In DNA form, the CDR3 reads TGTGCCAGCAGATCCTCCACAGGGGGCCGTGAAGCTTTCTTT.

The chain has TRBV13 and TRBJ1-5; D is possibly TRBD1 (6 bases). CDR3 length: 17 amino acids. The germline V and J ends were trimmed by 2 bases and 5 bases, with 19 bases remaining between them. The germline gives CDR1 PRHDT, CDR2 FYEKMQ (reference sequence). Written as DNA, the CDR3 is TGTGCCAGCAGCTTATACCGTCGGGGGGGGCATTATCAGCCCCAGCATTTT. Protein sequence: CASSLYRRGGHYQPQHF.

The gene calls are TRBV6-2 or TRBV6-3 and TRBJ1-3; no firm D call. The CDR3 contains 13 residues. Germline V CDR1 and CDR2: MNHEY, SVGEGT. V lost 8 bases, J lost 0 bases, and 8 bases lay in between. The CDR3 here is CASLRSSGNTIYF. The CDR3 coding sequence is TGTGCCAGCCTACGGAGCTCTGGAAACACCATATATTTT.

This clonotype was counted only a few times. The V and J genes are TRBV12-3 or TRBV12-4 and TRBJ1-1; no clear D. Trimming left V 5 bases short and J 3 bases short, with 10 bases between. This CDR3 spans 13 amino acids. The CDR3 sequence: CASSQDRYTEAFF. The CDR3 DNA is TGTGCCAGCAGTCAGGACCGCTACACTGAAGCTTTCTTT.

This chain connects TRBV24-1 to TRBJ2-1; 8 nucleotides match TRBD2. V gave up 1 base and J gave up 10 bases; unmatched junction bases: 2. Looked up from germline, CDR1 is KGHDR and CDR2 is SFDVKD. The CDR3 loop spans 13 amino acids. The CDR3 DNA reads TGTGCCACCAGTGATTTTAGCGGGAACGAGCAGTTCTTC. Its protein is CATSDFSGNEQFF.

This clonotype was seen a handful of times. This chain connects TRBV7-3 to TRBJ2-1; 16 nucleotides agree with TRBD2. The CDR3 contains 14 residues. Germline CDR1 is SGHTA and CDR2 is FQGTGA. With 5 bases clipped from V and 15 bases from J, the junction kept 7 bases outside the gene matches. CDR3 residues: CASSPGTSGRALFF. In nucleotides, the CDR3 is TGTGCCAGCAGCCCAGGGACTAGCGGGAGGGCCCTGTTCTTC.

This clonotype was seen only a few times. CDR3 nucleotide sequence: TGTGCCAGCAGTGGAACAGCGACCTATACCTACGAGCAGTACTTC. As protein: CASSGTATYTYEQYF. The genes are TRBV6-1 and TRBJ2-7, with D hard to call. The CDR3 has 15 residues. The ends were cut back, 4 bases at V and 2 bases at J, with 15 bases in the middle. Germline V CDR1 and CDR2: MNHNS, SASEGT.

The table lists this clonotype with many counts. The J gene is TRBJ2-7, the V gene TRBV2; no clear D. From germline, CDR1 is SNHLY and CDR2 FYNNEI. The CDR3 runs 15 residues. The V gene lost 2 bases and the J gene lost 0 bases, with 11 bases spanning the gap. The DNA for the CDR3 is TGTGCCAGCAGTGAAAGAGCTATTAGCTCCTACGAGCAGTACTTC. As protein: CASSERAISSYEQYF.

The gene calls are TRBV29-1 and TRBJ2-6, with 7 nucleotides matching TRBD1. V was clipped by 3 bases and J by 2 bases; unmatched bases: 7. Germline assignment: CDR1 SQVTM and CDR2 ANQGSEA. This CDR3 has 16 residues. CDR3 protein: CSVDQGVGAGANVLTF. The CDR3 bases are TGCAGCGTTGATCAGGGGGTTGGAGCTGGGGCCAACGTCCTGACTTTC.

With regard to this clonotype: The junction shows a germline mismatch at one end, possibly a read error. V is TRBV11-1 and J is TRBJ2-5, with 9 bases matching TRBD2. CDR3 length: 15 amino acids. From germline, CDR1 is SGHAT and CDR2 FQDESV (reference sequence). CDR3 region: CASSLVAGDRVTQYF. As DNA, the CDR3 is TGCGCCAGCAGCTTGGTAGCGGGAGATCGGGTGACCCAGTACTTC.

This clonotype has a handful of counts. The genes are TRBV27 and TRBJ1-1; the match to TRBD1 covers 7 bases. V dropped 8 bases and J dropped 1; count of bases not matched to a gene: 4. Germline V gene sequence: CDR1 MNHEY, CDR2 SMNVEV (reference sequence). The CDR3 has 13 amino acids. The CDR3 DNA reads TGTGCCAGCTTCGGGACAGCGAACACTGAAGCTTTCTTT. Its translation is CASFGTANTEAFF.

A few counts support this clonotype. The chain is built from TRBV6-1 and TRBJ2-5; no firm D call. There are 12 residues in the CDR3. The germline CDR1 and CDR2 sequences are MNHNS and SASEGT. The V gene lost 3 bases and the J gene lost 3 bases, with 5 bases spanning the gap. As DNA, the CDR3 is TGTGCCAGCAGTGACCCAAAAGAGACCCAGTACTTC. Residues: CASSDPKETQYF.

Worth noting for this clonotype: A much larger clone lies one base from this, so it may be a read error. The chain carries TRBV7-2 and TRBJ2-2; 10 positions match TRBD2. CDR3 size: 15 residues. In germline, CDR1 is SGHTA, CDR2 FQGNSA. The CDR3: CASSTGTSVTGERFF. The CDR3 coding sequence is TGTGCCAGCAGTACCGGGACTAGCGTAACCGGGGAGCGGTTTTTT. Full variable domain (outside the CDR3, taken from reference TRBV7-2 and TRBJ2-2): GAGVSQSPSNKVTEKGKDVELRCDPISGHTALYWYRQSLGQGLEFLIYFQGNSAPDKSGLPSDRFSAERTGGSVSTLTIQRTQQEDSAVYLCASSTGTSVTGERFFGEGSRLTVL.

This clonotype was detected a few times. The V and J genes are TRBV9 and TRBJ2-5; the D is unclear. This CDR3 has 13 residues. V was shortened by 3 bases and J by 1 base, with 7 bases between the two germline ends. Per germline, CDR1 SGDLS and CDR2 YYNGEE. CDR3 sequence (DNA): TGTGCCAGCAGCGATCCCCCCCAAGAGACCCAGTACTTC. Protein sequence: CASSDPPQETQYF.

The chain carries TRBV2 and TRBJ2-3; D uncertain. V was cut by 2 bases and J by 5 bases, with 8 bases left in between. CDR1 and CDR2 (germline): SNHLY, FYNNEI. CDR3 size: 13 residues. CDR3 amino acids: CASSEIGRDTQYF. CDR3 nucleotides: TGTGCCAGCAGTGAAATTGGCCGAGATACGCAGTATTTT.